These 10 T cell receptor beta chains were sequenced from one sample in a study of blood T cell repertoires in COVID-19. Sequenced by immunoSEQ multiplex PCR; TCRdb stores in-frame clones only, minus some. The profile shows roughly 300,000 clones, about 89% of them singletons. The sequenced sample was peripheral blood. Receptors originate from a young man who had recovered from COVID-19.

V gene TRBV7-2 combines with J gene TRBJ1-1; D may be TRBD1 (6 bases). The CDR3 consists of 14 residues. The germline V gene has CDR1 SGHTA and CDR2 FQGNSA. V lost 5 bases to trimming and J lost 1 base, with 11 bases between them. CDR3 sequence (DNA): TGTGCCAGCAGCCGCCCGGACAGGAACACTGAAGCTTTCTTT. Encoded protein: CASSRPDRNTEAFF.

The sample holds one count of this clone. The chain has TRBV7-2 and TRBJ2-4; D perhaps matches TRBD2 (6 bases). Trimming removed 5 bases at V and 7 bases at J, with 18 bases between. The CDR3 runs 15 residues. Germline assignment: CDR1 SGHTA and CDR2 FQGNSA. The CDR3 DNA reads TGTGCCAGCAGCCAGGGACTTCCTCCAAGGAACATTCAGTACTTC. It codes for CASSQGLPPRNIQYF.

The chain recombines TRBV3-1 (or the pseudogene TRBV3-2) with TRBJ1-3; D may be TRBD1 (6 bases). The CDR3 consists of 15 residues. The V and J ends lost 4 bases and 4 bases respectively, with 14 bases between them. Germline-derived CDR1 and CDR2 are LGHDT and YNNKEL (reference sequence). The CDR3 region is CASSLGAVEGNTIYF. The CDR3 region has the DNA TGTGCCAGCAGCCTGGGGGCAGTAGAAGGAAACACCATATATTTT.

This clone has only one observation. The chain couples TRBV4-1 to TRBJ2-3; 7 positions match TRBD1. The V segment lost 0 bases and the J segment 0 bases; nucleotides outside the gene matches: 3. This CDR3 spans 16 amino acids. From germline, CDR1 is MGHRA and CDR2 YSYEKL. The CDR3 DNA is TGCGCCAGCAGCCAAGAGGGACAGCCTAGCACAGATACGCAGTATTTT. It codes for CASSQEGQPSTDTQYF.

V usage is TRBV19 and J usage is TRBJ1-1, with TRBD1 identical over 7 bases. Trimming at V came to 5 bases and at J to 4 bases, leaving 4 bases not matched to a gene. This CDR3 has 13 residues. The germline V gene has CDR1 LNHDA and CDR2 SQIVND (reference sequence). The CDR3 reads CASSPGDSTEAFF. The CDR3 coding sequence is TGTGCCAGTAGTCCTGGGGACAGCACTGAAGCTTTCTTT.

The chain joins TRBV5-4 to TRBJ1-1; 7 nucleotides agree with TRBD1. Losses at the gene ends were 2 bases for V and 4 bases for J; bases not matched to a gene: 5. The germline gives CDR1 SGHNT, CDR2 YYREEE (reference sequence). The CDR3 contains 14 residues. This CDR3 reads CASSLTGASTEAFF. CDR3 bases: TGTGCCAGCAGCTTAACAGGGGCCTCCACTGAAGCTTTCTTT.

This chain joins TRBV14 and TRBJ1-1; no reliable D call. The germline gives CDR1 SGHDN, CDR2 FVKESK. This CDR3 region has 14 residues. The germline V and J ends were trimmed by 1 base and 4 bases, with 10 bases remaining between them. In nucleotides, the CDR3 is TGTGCCAGCAGCCAAGTACGGACTTCCACTGAAGCTTTCTTT. Translation: CASSQVRTSTEAFF. Drawing the rest from reference TRBV14 and TRBJ1-1, the complete variable domain is EAGVTQFPSHSVIEKGQTVTLRCDPISGHDNLYWYRRVMGKEIKFLLHFVKESKQDESGMPNNRFLAERTGGTYSTLKVQPAELEDSGVYFCASSQVRTSTEAFFGQGTRLTVV.

The CDR3 reads CASSPVVTGELFF. CDR3 DNA sequence: TGTGCCAGCAGCCCCGTAGTGACCGGGGAGCTGTTTTTT. V usage is TRBV4-2 and J usage is TRBJ2-2; no clear D. V was shortened by 4 bases and J by 5 bases, with 8 bases between the two germline ends. Per germline, CDR1 LGHNA and CDR2 YNFKEQ. The CDR3 runs to 13 residues.

The rearrangement uses TRBV19 and TRBJ2-1; TRBD2 agrees at 11 bases. CDR1 LNHDA and CDR2 SQIVND come from the germline V gene (reference sequence). This CDR3 has 16 amino acids. V lost 3 bases, J lost 4 bases, and 5 bases stayed unmatched. CDR3 coding DNA: TGTGCCAGTAGTATGGCGACTAGCGGGGCGTACAATGAGCAGTTCTTC. Residues: CASSMATSGAYNEQFF.

J is TRBJ1-6 and V is TRBV6-5; D is possibly TRBD1 (5 bases). V was cut by 5 bases and J by 10 bases, with 15 bases left in between. The CDR3 sequence is 14 residues long. Germline V gene sequence: CDR1 MNHEY, CDR2 SVGAGI. The CDR3 reads CASSQGRYNSPLHF. CDR3 sequence (DNA): TGTGCCAGCAGTCAGGGAAGGTACAACTCACCCCTCCACTTT.